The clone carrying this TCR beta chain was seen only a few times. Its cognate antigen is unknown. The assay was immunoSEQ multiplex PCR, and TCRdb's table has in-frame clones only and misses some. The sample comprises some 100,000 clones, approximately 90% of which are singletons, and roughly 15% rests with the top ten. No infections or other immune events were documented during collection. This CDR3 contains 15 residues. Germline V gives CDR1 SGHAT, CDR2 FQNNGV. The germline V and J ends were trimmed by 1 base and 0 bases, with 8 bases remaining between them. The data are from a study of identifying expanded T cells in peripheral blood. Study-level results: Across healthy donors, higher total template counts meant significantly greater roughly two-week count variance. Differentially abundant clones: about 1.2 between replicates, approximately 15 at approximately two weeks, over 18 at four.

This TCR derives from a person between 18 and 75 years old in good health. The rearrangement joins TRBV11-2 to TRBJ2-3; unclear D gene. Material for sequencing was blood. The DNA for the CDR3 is TGTGCCAGCAGCTTAGTGGGCAAAAGCACAGATACGCAGTATTTT. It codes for CASSLVGKSTDTQYF.